Described below is a single TCR beta chain sequence and its context. This record belongs to a study of cytomegalovirus exposure and HLA in healthy donors. The CDR3 runs 13 residues. Trimming pared 5 bases from V and 4 bases from J, leaving 11 bases between. Germline CDR1 is MDHEN and CDR2 is SYDVKM. The assay was immunoSEQ multiplex PCR, and TCRdb's table has in-frame clones only and misses some. The sample has 150,000 or so clones; less than 95% are singletons. Sequencing was done on a sample of PBMCs. This sequence originates from a man aged 18 to 29 in good health and CMV-seropositive. The V gene is TRBV28, the J gene TRBJ1-2; tentative D call: TRBD1 (5 bases). The CDR3 sequence is CASSPQDIYGYTF. The CDR3 bases are TGTGCCAGCAGTCCACAGGACATCTATGGCTACACCTTC.